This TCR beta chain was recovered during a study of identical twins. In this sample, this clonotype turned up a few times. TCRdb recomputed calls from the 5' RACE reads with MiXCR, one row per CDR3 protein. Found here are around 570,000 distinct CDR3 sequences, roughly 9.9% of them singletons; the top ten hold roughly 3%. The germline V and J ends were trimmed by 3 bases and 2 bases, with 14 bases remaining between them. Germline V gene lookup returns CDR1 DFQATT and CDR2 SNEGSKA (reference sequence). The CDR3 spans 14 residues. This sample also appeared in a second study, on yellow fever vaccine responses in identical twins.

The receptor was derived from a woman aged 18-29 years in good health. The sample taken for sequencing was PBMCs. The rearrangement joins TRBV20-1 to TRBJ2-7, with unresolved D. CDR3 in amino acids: CSARKARAAYEQYF. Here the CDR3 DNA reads TGCAGTGCTAGGAAAGCTCGGGCGGCCTACGAGCAGTACTTC.